The sequence of this T cell receptor (beta chain) was determined in a study of OX40 agonist ivuxolimab in advanced cancers. For context, the study as a whole: Ivuxolimab, which targeted the costimulatory receptor OX40 (CD134), was an agonistic, fully human IgG2 monoclonal antibody. Prior anti-PD-1, anti-PD-L1 or anti-CTLA-4 therapy was permitted, and checkpoint inhibitors had been received by less than 45% of dose-escalation patients. In the dose-escalation cohort, 65% to 85% of patients were male, and the mean age was 60 years with a range of roughly 20 to 85. Of the roughly 51 patients in dose escalation, some 20 had hepatocellular carcinoma, around 15 had melanoma, 9 had renal cell carcinoma and 9 had head and neck cancer. The point of sequencing TCRbeta in the periphery was to test whether ivuxolimab changed TCR sequence diversity and drove clonal T-cell expansion. Intravenous ivuxolimab was administered to patients every 2 weeks at six dose levels: 0.01, 0.1, 0.3, 1.5, 3 and 10 mg/kg. The paper reports the monotherapy dose-escalation portion (N ≈ 50 patients) of the phase I ivuxolimab trial. Partial responses were achieved by three dose-escalation patients, of whom one had hepatocellular carcinoma and two had cutaneous melanoma. What the work shows at the level of the full study, not this receptor alone: Low levels of normalized T-cell clonal expansion were also seen in some patients who did not respond. At doses of 0.1 to 3.0 mg/kg, clonal expansion of both CD4+ and CD8+ T cells in blood was seen between baseline and week 6. The antigen specificity of the peripheral T cells that underwent clonal expansion was not determined. After ivuxolimab, CD8+ T cells had more expanded clones than CD4+ T cells on average. Partial responders in the 0.1-3.0 mg/kg groups had among the lowest normalized peripheral clonal expansion, especially among CD8+ T cells.

CDR1 and CDR2 are drawn from the germline V gene (reference sequence): SEHNR, FQNEAQ. Ends trimmed: V by 7 bases, J by 5 bases; bases unmatched to a gene: 13. The CDR3 has 16 amino acids, counting the end cysteine and phenylalanine. The sequence is cut down to CDR3 DNA, 48 bases in frame from base 1. The trial excluded patients who had a history of autoimmune disease or were on systemic immunosuppression. Peripheral blood for TCR sequencing was collected from all dose cohorts at baseline, on cycle 4 day 1, and on cycle 7 day 1. The samples were drawn from a first-in-human, open-label, multicenter phase I dose-escalation trial of ivuxolimab. The trial enrolled adults with locally advanced or metastatic head and neck squamous cell, hepatocellular, melanoma or renal cell carcinoma. Before TCR sequencing, CD4+ and CD8+ T cells were separately sorted from peripheral blood. About this clone: The target of this receptor is not known. No per-base quality is available; no much larger clone lies one base away.

For sequencing of the TCRbeta CDR3 region, genomic DNA was extracted from the sorted cells. TCRbeta CDR3 regions were sequenced using the immunoSEQ Assay. TCRdb took this table from immuneACCESS and kept in-frame rearrangements with V and J called. Such tables lack part of the clones; where checked against another copy, unresolved V genes explain under half of the gap, and the rest is unexplained. Across this sample there are roughly 76,000 clones, with 88% seen only once. The ten biggest clones cover roughly 4% of the sample. The source is an adult with an advanced solid tumor such as melanoma, head and neck, liver or kidney cancer. The material sequenced was CD4+ or CD8+ T cells sorted from blood, taken in a trial of the OX40 agonist ivuxolimab. The chain is made from TRBV7-9 and TRBJ2-5; 10 middle bases align to TRBD2. The bases read TGTGCCAGCACCCTCTCGCCGCTAGCGGGAGCTGAGACCCAGTACTTC. This is translated as CASTLSPLAGAETQYF.